The 26 T cell receptor beta chains listed next were all sequenced from one sample in a study of regulatory T cells in long-lasting Graves disease. For TCR beta, libraries came from iRepertoire HTBI primers and Arm-PCR of CDR3 regions. TCRdb used MiXCR to reprocess the multiplex PCR reads, holding one entry per CDR3 protein. The repertoire holds hundreds of thousands of distinct CDR3 sequences, with 16% as singletons. This sample's time point: newly diagnosed GD, antithyroid drugs for less than 3 months. RNA from PBMCs was the source of the TCR library. The same specimen was also included in a second study, on T cells in Graves' hyperthyroidism and ophthalmopathy.

The specimen comprised peripheral blood mononuclear cells (PBMCs), sampled at new diagnosis, from a patient treated with antithyroid drugs. These receptors were obtained from a man between 40 and 49 years old with Graves disease.

This clonotype has just a few counts. The CDR3 region is CASSPRVSGEQYF. CDR3 nucleotides: TGTGCCAGCAGCCCCAGGGTTTCGGGCGAGCAGTACTTC. The J gene is TRBJ2-7, the V gene TRBV7-9; D may be TRBD1 (5 bases). Trimming left V 5 bases short and J 6 bases short, with 14 bases between. This CDR3 is built from 13 residues. The V gene's germline CDR1 is SEHNR and CDR2 FQNEAQ (reference sequence).

This clonotype was observed many times. The chain uses TRBV7-8 and TRBJ1-5, with D unresolved. CDR1 SGHVS and CDR2 FQNEAQ come from the germline V gene. V lost 3 bases to trimming and J lost 0 bases, with 12 bases between them. CDR3 length: 16 amino acids. DNA for the CDR3: TGTGCCAGCAGCTTCGGAGGGCTCTATAGCAATCAGCCCCAGCATTTT. This codes for CASSFGGLYSNQPQHF.

This clonotype was seen repeatedly, ten times or more. This chain joins TRBV3-1 and TRBJ1-2; D unresolved. This CDR3 has 13 amino acids. V lost 6 bases, J lost 7 bases, and 15 bases lay in between. Germline CDR1 LGHDT, CDR2 YNNKEL (reference sequence). The CDR3 bases are TGTGCCAGCAGTTCGGACGGAAGGGTTGGCTACACCTTC. Its protein product is CASSSDGRVGYTF.

The chain joins TRBV5-1 to TRBJ1-4, with 7 bases fitting TRBD1. Losses at the gene ends were 0 bases for V and 5 bases for J; bases not matched to a gene: 7. Germline-derived CDR1 and CDR2 are SGHRS and YFSETQ. This CDR3 is 16 amino acids long. The DNA of the CDR3 is TGCGCCAGCAGCTTGGGGCTCCGGGACAGAAATGAAAAACTGTTTTTT. Its protein product is CASSLGLRDRNEKLFF.

This clonotype has a count of ten or more. The chain joins TRBV30 to TRBJ2-5; D gene uncertain. CDR1 and CDR2 from the germline V gene are GTSNPN and SVGIG (reference sequence). There are 13 residues in the CDR3. V was shortened by 0 bases and J by 0 bases, with 5 bases between the two germline ends. The CDR3 sequence is CAWSVTNQETQYF. CDR3 bases: TGTGCCTGGAGTGTCACGAACCAAGAGACCCAGTACTTC.

This clonotype was seen a handful of times. One end of the junction fails to match germline, which may point to a read error. The CDR3 coding sequence is TGTGCCAGCAGGGAAGACAGGTCTGGAAACACCATATATTTT. Translated, it gives CASREDRSGNTIYF. The V gene is TRBV2, the J gene TRBJ1-3; perhaps TRBD1 as D (6 bases). The CDR3 has 14 residues. Germline CDR1 SNHLY, CDR2 FYNNEI.

This clonotype has ten or more counts. V gene TRBV28 combines with J gene TRBJ1-2; D is undetermined. Looked up from germline, CDR1 is MDHEN and CDR2 is SYDVKM. The V gene lost 8 bases and the J gene lost 2 bases, with 6 bases spanning the gap. The CDR3 length is 11 residues. CDR3 residues: CASASNYGYTF. The DNA for the CDR3 is TGTGCCAGCGCTTCCAACTATGGCTACACCTTC.

This clonotype was seen many times. The genes are TRBV10-3 and TRBJ1-1; a weak D match, TRBD1 (5 bases). Germline V gene sequence: CDR1 ENHRY, CDR2 SYGVKD. The CDR3 covers 14 residues. V was shortened by 8 bases and J by 1 base, with 14 bases between the two germline ends. CDR3 region: CAISLGLPNTEAFF. CDR3 nucleotide sequence: TGTGCCATCTCGTTGGGACTCCCGAACACTGAAGCTTTCTTT.

The sample holds many counts of this clonotype. The rearrangement joins TRBV27 to TRBJ2-5; 8 positions agree with TRBD2. This CDR3 comprises 17 residues. V shed 4 bases, J shed 1 base, and the junction held 11 bases outside the gene matches. Germline lookup yields CDR1 MNHEY and CDR2 SMNVEV (reference sequence). CDR3 sequence: CASSSPPGGGFQETQYF. The CDR3, as DNA: TGTGCCAGCAGTTCCCCCCCCGGGGGGGGCTTCCAAGAGACCCAGTACTTC.

This clonotype has a count of ten or more. This chain links TRBV25-1 with TRBJ1-2; weak D call: TRBD1 (5 bases). This CDR3 contains 15 residues. V was pared by 0 bases and J by 3 bases, with 11 bases between. Germline V lookup: CDR1 MGHDK, CDR2 SYGVNS. The CDR3 region has the DNA TGTGCCAGCAGTGAATATGCAGGGAACGACTATGGCTACACCTTC. Translation: CASSEYAGNDYGYTF.

This clonotype was detected ten times or more. The chain employs TRBV18 and TRBJ2-1; D call uncertain. The CDR3 spans 13 residues. V lost 2 bases to trimming and J lost 10 bases, with 12 bases between them. Germline assignment: CDR1 KGHSH and CDR2 LQKENI. CDR3 in amino acids: CASSPVEREEQFF. DNA of the CDR3: TGTGCCAGCTCACCAGTTGAGCGAGAGGAGCAGTTCTTC.

The V call is TRBV3-1, the J call TRBJ2-1; D call uncertain. CDR1 and CDR2 (germline): LGHDT, YNNKEL (reference sequence). This CDR3 is built from 15 residues. Trimming left V 4 bases short and J 10 bases short, with 20 bases between. The CDR3 nucleotides are TGTGCCAGCAGCCTCCATGGCGGTCCTTTTGGAGAGCAGTTCTTC. Its translation: CASSLHGGPFGEQFF.

In this sample, this clonotype turned up many times. The chain employs TRBV7-3 and TRBJ2-2; D is unclear. Germline V gene data show CDR1 as SGHTA and CDR2 as FQGTGA. The CDR3 length is 14 residues. V lost 2 bases, J lost 6 bases, and 10 bases lay in between. CDR3 protein: CASSLGWAAGELFF. CDR3 coding DNA: TGTGCCAGCAGCTTAGGCTGGGCGGCCGGGGAGCTGTTTTTT.

This clonotype was seen at least ten times. The chain is built from TRBV6-1 and TRBJ2-7; D may be TRBD2 (5 bases). V was clipped by 6 bases and J by 0 bases, with 12 bases between them. The CDR3 runs to 14 residues. Germline V lookup: CDR1 MNHNS, CDR2 SASEGT. CDR3 sequence reads: CASRLTGSSYEQYF. CDR3 sequence (DNA): TGTGCCAGCAGATTGACTGGGAGCTCCTACGAGCAGTACTTC.

This clonotype was counted ten times or more. The chain employs TRBV7-8 and TRBJ2-3, with D maybe TRBD1 (6 bases). The V end was cut by 5 bases, the J end by 5 bases, with 17 bases between. Germline V gives CDR1 SGHVS, CDR2 FQNEAQ. The CDR3 sequence is 15 residues long. The CDR3 DNA follows: TGTGCCAGCAGCACTACTACAGGGTTGGGAGATACGCAGTATTTT. It specifies CASSTTTGLGDTQYF. The variable domain in full, with the rest retrieved from reference TRBV7-8 and TRBJ2-3, is GAGVSQSPRYKVAKRGQDVALRCDPISGHVSLFWYQQALGQGPEFLTYFQNEAQLDKSGLPSDRFFAERPEGSVSTLKIQRTQQEDSAVYLCASSTTTGLGDTQYFGPGTRLTVL.

This clonotype was seen repeatedly, ten times or more. CDR3 loop: CASSLVLRGGNTEAFF. In DNA form, the CDR3 reads TGTGCCAGCAGCTTAGTCCTCCGAGGGGGGAACACTGAAGCTTTCTTT. J is TRBJ1-1 and V is TRBV7-2; tentative D call: TRBD1 (6 bases). CDR3 size: 16 residues. Trimming took off 1 base at V and 1 base at J, with 13 bases between the two ends. Germline V gives CDR1 SGHTA, CDR2 FQGNSA.

This clonotype occurred many times. This rearrangement joins TRBV7-9 to TRBJ2-3; D is unclear. The CDR3 covers 14 residues. The germline V and J ends were trimmed by 4 bases and 3 bases, with 11 bases remaining between them. Germline CDR1 SEHNR, CDR2 FQNEAQ (reference sequence). The DNA for the CDR3 is TGTGCCAGCAGCTCACATGTTAGGACAGATACGCAGTATTTT. This gives the protein CASSSHVRTDTQYF. The whole variable domain, filled in from reference TRBV7-9 and TRBJ2-3, reads DTGVSQNPRHKITKRGQNVTFRCDPISEHNRLYWYRQTLGQGPEFLTYFQNEAQLEKSRLLSDRFSAERPKGSFSTLEIQRTEQGDSAMYLCASSSHVRTDTQYFGPGTRLTVL.

V gene TRBV7-2 combines with J gene TRBJ1-2; no definite D call. This CDR3 has 12 residues. Trimming took off 5 bases at V and 5 bases at J, with 9 bases between the two ends. Germline CDR1 SGHTA, CDR2 FQGNSA. The CDR3 is CASSTRRYGYTF. The CDR3 DNA reads TGTGCCAGCAGCACCCGACGGTATGGCTACACCTTC.

This clonotype was picked up many times. The gene calls are TRBV7-3 and TRBJ2-2; D unresolved. CDR1 is SGHTA and CDR2 is FQGTGA in the germline V gene. The CDR3 is made up of 17 amino acids. Trimming cost V 2 bases and J 1 base, with 14 bases left between them. CDR3 in DNA: TGTGCCAGCAGCTTATCCCCAAATAGAATGAACACCGGGGAGCTGTTTTTT. Its protein product is CASSLSPNRMNTGELFF.

The chain combines TRBV28 with TRBJ2-5; no definite D call. The CDR3 runs 14 residues. V lost 3 bases and J lost 0, with 8 bases in between. Germline CDR1 is MDHEN and CDR2 is SYDVKM. The CDR3 loop reads CASSLIPYQETQYF. In DNA form, the CDR3 reads TGTGCCAGCAGTTTGATTCCCTACCAAGAGACCCAGTACTTC.

This clonotype has at least ten counts. The junction departs from germline at one end; a sequencing error may be responsible. The rearrangement joins TRBV5-1 to TRBJ2-1, with TRBD1 identical over 10 bases. CDR1 is SGHRS, CDR2 YFSETQ, per germline. The CDR3 covers 16 residues. This chain's CDR3 is CASSPGTGDFYNEQFF. Here the CDR3 DNA reads TGTGCCAGCAGCCCCGGGACAGGGGATTTCTACAATGAGCAGTTCTTC.

This clonotype has ten or more counts. CDR3 residues: CASSLTTLTEAFF. The CDR3, as DNA: TGCGCCAGCAGCTTGACGACGCTCACTGAAGCTTTCTTT. The chain carries TRBV5-1 and TRBJ1-1; D is undetermined. The CDR3 is 13 residues long. The ends were cut back, 1 base at V and 4 bases at J, with 8 bases in the middle. Germline loops: CDR1 SGHRS, CDR2 YFSETQ. Filled out from reference TRBV5-1 and TRBJ1-1, the complete variable domain reads KAGVTQTPRYLIKTRGQQVTLSCSPISGHRSVSWYQQTPGQGLQFLFEYFSETQRNKGNFPGRFSGRQFSNSRSEMNVSTLELGDSALYLCASSLTTLTEAFFGQGTRLTVV.

This clonotype was picked up many times. V gene TRBV10-3 combines with J gene TRBJ2-5; tentative D call: TRBD2 (5 bases). V lost 10 bases and J lost 5, with 17 bases in between. The V gene's germline CDR1 is ENHRY and CDR2 SYGVKD. The CDR3 consists of 13 residues. CDR3: CATNTRREETQYF. For the CDR3, the DNA is TGTGCCACTAACACACGAAGGGAGGAGACCCAGTACTTC.

The sample holds a few counts of this clonotype. The chain recombines TRBV7-9 with TRBJ1-1; a possible D gene is TRBD1 (5 bases). The CDR3 sequence is 16 residues long. V lost 4 bases, J lost 1 base, and 16 bases lay in between. The V gene's germline CDR1 is SEHNR and CDR2 FQNEAQ (reference sequence). The DNA for the CDR3 is TGTGCCAGCAGCTCCTGGAAGAGGGGCCGGAACACTGAAGCTTTCTTT. Amino acid sequence: CASSSWKRGRNTEAFF.

This sequence joins TRBV10-3 and TRBJ2-5, with D perhaps TRBD1 (6 bases). Germline values: CDR1 ENHRY, CDR2 SYGVKD. V was shortened by 6 bases and J by 5 bases, with 10 bases between the two germline ends. The CDR3 has 12 residues. The chain's CDR3 is CAIRTGGETQYF. The CDR3 coding sequence is TGTGCCATCAGGACAGGCGGGGAGACCCAGTACTTC.

The sample holds many counts of this clonotype. The rearrangement uses TRBV9 and TRBJ2-2, with 13 bases lining up with TRBD2. The germline CDR1 and CDR2 sequences are SGDLS and YYNGEE. CDR3 length: 15 residues. V was pared by 2 bases and J by 6 bases, with 1 base of the junction left unmatched. The CDR3 sequence is CASSVGLAGSGELFF. The CDR3 region has the DNA TGTGCCAGCAGCGTGGGACTAGCGGGGTCCGGGGAGCTGTTTTTT.